Shown below are 8 T cell receptor beta chains from a single sample sequenced in a study of cytomegalovirus exposure and HLA in healthy donors. The study ran its PCR with 60 Vbeta and 13 Jbeta primers. Method: immunoSEQ multiplex PCR; TCRdb's copy keeps in-frame clones and lacks some. Of some 190,000 clones in the sample, approximately 78% were seen once. The sample was PBMCs. These receptors all stem from a woman younger than 45 in good health and CMV-seropositive.

The gene calls are TRBV14 and TRBJ1-2, with 8 bases aligning to TRBD1. V trimming: 0 bases; J trimming: 6 bases; junction bases outside the gene matches: 6. Germline V CDR1 and CDR2: SGHDN, FVKESK. The CDR3 covers 15 residues. The CDR3: CASSQERRQGNGYTF. The CDR3 DNA reads TGTGCCAGCAGCCAAGAAAGGAGACAGGGGAATGGCTACACCTTC.

This chain links TRBV6-6 with TRBJ1-6, with 8 bases lining up with TRBD1. Trimming cost V 8 bases and J 7 bases; bases outside gene matches: 4. The CDR3 has 13 amino acids. Looked up from germline, CDR1 is MNHNY and CDR2 is SVGAGI (reference sequence). CDR3 bases: TGTGCCAGCCGACAGGGGCAAAATTCACCCCTCCACTTT. This encodes CASRQGQNSPLHF.

The genes are TRBV6-1 and TRBJ2-7; a weak D match, TRBD1 (6 bases). V was pared by 4 bases and J by 5 bases, with 9 bases between. CDR1 is MNHNS and CDR2 is SASEGT in the germline V gene. This CDR3 has 12 residues. The CDR3: CASSATGNEQYF. CDR3 sequence (DNA): TGTGCCAGCAGTGCCACAGGGAACGAGCAGTACTTC.

V gene TRBV29-1 combines with J gene TRBJ2-4; maybe TRBD2 (6 bases). The CDR3 spans 12 residues. The germline gives CDR1 SQVTM, CDR2 ANQGSEA. V was pared by 4 bases and J by 7 bases, with 11 bases between. The CDR3 region is CSVVAGTNIQYF. CDR3 sequence (DNA): TGCAGCGTTGTGGCGGGAACGAACATTCAGTACTTC. The entire variable domain, with the rest obtained from reference TRBV29-1 and TRBJ2-4, is as follows: SAVISQKPSRDICQRGTSLTIQCQVDSQVTMMFWYRQQPGQSLTLIATANQGSEATYESGFVIDKFPISRPNLTFSTLTVSNMSPEDSSIYLCSVVAGTNIQYFGAGTRLSVL.

The rearrangement joins TRBV5-1 to TRBJ2-7; D is possibly TRBD1 (6 bases). V dropped 2 bases and J dropped 1 base, with 13 bases sitting between them. Germline V gene lookup returns CDR1 SGHRS and CDR2 YFSETQ. The CDR3 contains 15 residues. CDR3: CASSFLGTLSYEQYF. CDR3 nucleotides: TGCGCCAGCAGCTTCCTCGGGACACTTTCCTACGAGCAGTACTTC.

V and J are TRBV28 and TRBJ1-1, with 7 bases that match TRBD1. The CDR3 is made up of 11 amino acids. V shed 6 bases and J 8 bases; nucleotides not matched to a gene: 3. Germline CDR1 and CDR2: MDHEN and SYDVKM. CDR3 protein: CASSSQGEAFF. In DNA, the CDR3 is TGTGCCAGCAGCTCACAGGGGGAAGCTTTCTTT.

This chain uses TRBV2 with TRBJ1-6; D ambiguous. The CDR3 spans 14 residues. Trimming removed 1 base at V and 9 bases at J, with 10 bases between. Germline V CDR1 and CDR2: SNHLY, FYNNEI. This chain's CDR3 is CASSEGPFSSPLHF. CDR3 coding DNA: TGTGCCAGCAGTGAAGGCCCGTTTAGTTCACCCCTCCACTTT.

The chain uses TRBV7-2 and TRBJ2-7, with 9 bases that match TRBD1. J was trimmed by 2 bases and V by 3 bases; bases with no gene match: 11. Germline V gene data show CDR1 as SGHTA and CDR2 as FQGNSA. This CDR3 region has 17 residues. CDR3 nucleotide sequence: TGTGCCAGCAGCTTTGCCCCGCCCAGGACAGGGGCCTACGAGCAGTACTTC. Amino acids: CASSFAPPRTGAYEQYF.